This entry describes one T cell receptor (beta chain). The length of the CDR3 is 16 residues. Germline V gene lookup returns CDR1 KGHSH and CDR2 LQKENI. Unmatched junction bases numbered 8, after V lost 1 base and J lost 5 bases. This sample stems from a study of T cell changes during pregnancy in multiple sclerosis. TCRdb's copy holds only in-frame clones and misses some; the assay was immunoSEQ multiplex PCR. Of fewer than 55,000 clones listed, 85% to 95% are singletons. The rearrangement uses TRBV18 and TRBJ1-2; TRBD1 aligns across 9 bases. Sequencing input: peripheral blood. This clonotype originated in a female donor with multiple sclerosis, enrolled in a pregnancy study. CDR3 DNA: TGTGCCAGCTCACCACGCGGGACAGGGAGTTTTTATGGCTACACCTTC. Translating it yields CASSPRGTGSFYGYTF.